This is a list of T cell receptor beta chains from one sample in a study of circulating tumor DNA in untreated peripheral T-cell lymphoma. The assay was immunoSEQ multiplex PCR, and TCRdb's table has in-frame clones only and misses some. The sample has around 6,000 clones; about 64% are singletons. The material sequenced was tumor tissue. The receptors were sampled from a human donor with peripheral T-cell lymphoma. CDR3s include the opening cysteine and the closing phenylalanine or tryptophan. D genes are given only for firm matches. Size is stated for part of the rows, as once, few or many counts, or as a class when the clone is expanded.

>TRBJ1-2|-|TRBV6-8|-
CASSGAGTYYGYTF
TGTGCCAGCAGTGGCGCCGGAACCTACTATGGCTACACCTTC
>TRBJ1-5|-|TRBV18|once
CASSPRTARQPQHF
TGTGCCAGCTCACCCCGGACAGCCCGCCAGCCCCAGCATTTT
>TRBJ2-1|TRBD2|TRBV18|-
CVSSPWGGNEQFF
TGTGTCAGCTCACCATGGGGGGGAAATGAGCAGTTCTTC
>TRBJ2-3|-|TRBV7-7|-
CASSLSQGWDTQYF
TGTGCCAGCAGCTTGAGCCAGGGGTGGGATACGCAGTATTTT
>TRBJ2-7|TRBD2|TRBV30|few
CAWSILSGSGQYF
TGTGCCTGGAGTATCCTTAGCGGGAGCGGGCAGTACTTC
>TRBJ2-1|TRBD2|TRBV28|-
CASRGTSANEQFF
TGTGCCAGCAGGGGGACTAGCGCGAATGAGCAGTTCTTC
>TRBJ2-3|-|TRBV19|-
CASSSQGRGGTDTQYF
TGTGCCAGTAGTTCCCAAGGAAGGGGTGGCACAGATACGCAGTATTTT
>TRBJ1-1|-|TRBV19|-
CASSIQTRGTEAFF
TGTGCCAGTAGTATTCAGACTCGGGGCACTGAAGCTTTCTTT
>TRBJ1-1|TRBD1|TRBV28|-
CASSLTGVGEAFF
TGTGCCAGCAGTCTAACAGGGGTCGGCGAAGCTTTCTTT
>TRBJ1-1|-|TRBV30|-
CAWSPTVNEAFF
TGTGCCTGGAGTCCGACAGTTAATGAAGCTTTCTTT
>TRBJ1-4|TRBD1|TRBV7-7|-
CASSPRDRHEKLFF
TGTGCCAGCAGCCCCCGGGACAGACATGAAAAACTGTTTTTT
>TRBJ2-3|-|TRBV18|-
CASSPRQVSSTDTQYF
TGTGCCAGCTCACCACGGCAGGTCTCTAGCACAGATACGCAGTATTTT
>TRBJ2-3|TRBD2|TRBV7-1|-
CASSSAGGPGDTQYF
TGTGCCAGCAGCTCAGCGGGAGGGCCGGGAGATACGCAGTATTTT
>TRBJ2-1|-|TRBV6-8|-
CASSREGVRNEQFF
TGTGCCAGCAGCCGCGAAGGAGTGCGCAATGAGCAGTTCTTC
>TRBJ1-3|-|TRBV11-1|once
CASRRGPGITGNTIYF
TGTGCCAGCAGACGCGGCCCGGGGATCACTGGAAACACCATATATTTT
>TRBJ2-4|-|TRBV30|-
CAWSSVLAKNIQYF
TGTGCCTGGAGTTCGGTTTTAGCCAAAAACATTCAGTACTTC
>TRBJ2-2|-|TRBV6-8|-
CASSYSRTGRGNTGELFF
TGTGCCAGCAGTTACTCAAGGACAGGGAGGGGGAACACCGGGGAGCTGTTTTTT
>TRBJ1-1|-|TRBV5-1|once
CASSLWGAQNTEAFF
TGCGCCAGCAGCTTGTGGGGGGCCCAGAACACTGAAGCTTTCTTT
>TRBJ1-4|-|TRBV12-2|few
CASRLARSRTNEKLFF
TGTGCAAGTCGCTTAGCCCGTTCTAGAACTAATGAAAAACTGTTTTTT
>TRBJ2-3|TRBD1|TRBV19|-
CASSLRGQGVTDTQYF
TGTGCCAGTAGTCTAAGGGGACAGGGGGTAACAGATACGCAGTATTTT
>TRBJ2-1|-|TRBV11-3|-
CASSWAGDSSSYNEQFF
TGTGCCAGCAGCTGGGCCGGGGACTCCAGCTCCTACAATGAGCAGTTCTTC
>TRBJ1-1|-|TRBV6-8|-
CASSYGSRPDSEAFF
TGTGCCAGCAGTTACGGTTCGAGGCCCGACAGTGAAGCTTTCTTC
>TRBJ2-1|TRBD1|TRBV6-7|-
CASSYPQGARGNEQFF
TGTGCCAGCAGTTACCCCCAGGGGGCTAGGGGGAATGAGCAGTTCTTC
>TRBJ2-3|-|TRBV28|-
CASSPLFRLVTDTQYF
TGTGCCAGCAGCCCGCTATTTCGACTAGTGACAGATACGCAGTATTTT
>TRBJ1-5|-|TRBV7-5|-
CASSLERGYNQPQHF
TGTGCCAGCAGCTTAGAGAGAGGTTACAATCAGCCCCAGCATTTT
>TRBJ1-3|-|TRBV18|-
CASSLVSSSGNTIYF
TGTGCCAGCTCACTCGTCTCAAGCTCTGGAAACACCATATATTTT
>TRBJ1-1|-|TRBV7-6|few
CASSLRGFGTEAFF
TGTGCCAGCAGCTTGAGGGGTTTTGGCACTGAAGCTTTCTTT